The 11 T cell receptor beta chains reported below all come from one sample, sequenced in a study of T cell repertoires in cytomegalovirus infection. Via MiXCR, TCRdb re-called the reads, giving one row per CDR3 protein. The repertoire has around 740,000 distinct CDR3 sequences, roughly a third of them found once; the top ten carry about 2.8%. Sequenced sample: PBMCs. Receptors originate from a human donor in good health (CMV status not recorded). Some clones in this sample may be carry-over from other donors' samples.

This clonotype turned up a few times. V is TRBV6-5 and J is TRBJ1-1; 9 bases align to TRBD1. This CDR3 spans 14 amino acids. Germline loops: CDR1 MNHEY, CDR2 SVGAGI. The J segment lost 6 bases and the V segment lost 7 bases, leaving 9 bases of the junction unmatched. In nucleotides, the CDR3 is TGTGCCAGCACTTTGACAGGGGGGAGAGCTGAAGCTTTCTTT. Amino acid sequence: CASTLTGGRAEAFF.

V is TRBV6-2 or TRBV6-3 and J is TRBJ2-1; D might be TRBD1 (5 bases). Germline V gene lookup returns CDR1 MNHEY and CDR2 SVGEGT. The CDR3 extends over 13 amino acids. The V gene lost 8 bases and the J gene lost 6 bases, with 14 bases spanning the gap. The CDR3 DNA reads as TGTGCCAGCCGACCGACAGCACTCAATGAGCAGTTCTTC. Protein sequence: CASRPTALNEQFF.

This clonotype has ten or more counts. V gene TRBV7-2 combines with J gene TRBJ2-1; 7 bases are shared with TRBD2. Trimming removed 3 bases from V and 1 base from J; junction bases left unmatched: 6. CDR1 is SGHTA, CDR2 FQGNSA, per germline. The CDR3 consists of 16 residues. The CDR3: CASSFWGGGSYNEQFF. DNA of the CDR3: TGTGCCAGCAGCTTTTGGGGGGGGGGATCCTACAATGAGCAGTTCTTC.

V is TRBV6-5 and J is TRBJ2-6, with D hard to call. Trimming left V 11 bases short and J 0 bases short, with 14 bases between. This CDR3 has 15 amino acids. Germline assignment: CDR1 MNHEY and CDR2 SVGAGI. CDR3 coding DNA: TGTGCCTCCAGGATACTTTTCTCTGGGGCCAACGTCCTGACTTTC. Residues: CASRILFSGANVLTF.

In its sample, this clonotype was seen a few times. This chain links TRBV28 with TRBJ1-4, with a weak D call TRBD1 (6 bases). This CDR3 contains 13 residues. Deletions cut 10 bases from V and 0 bases from J, with 9 bases between. Germline V gene data show CDR1 as MDHEN and CDR2 as SYDVKM. The CDR3 DNA follows: TGTGCCACCACAGGGACAACTAATGAAAAACTGTTTTTT. Translating gives CATTGTTNEKLFF.

J is TRBJ1-1 and V is TRBV7-8; D not certain. Germline V gene data show CDR1 as SGHVS and CDR2 as FQNEAQ. The CDR3 is 15 amino acids. Trimming pared 2 bases from V and 1 base from J, leaving 11 bases between. The CDR3 spells CASSLRISRNTEAFF. The CDR3 coding sequence is TGTGCCAGCAGCTTAAGGATTTCGCGGAACACTGAAGCTTTCTTT.

J is TRBJ1-1 and V is TRBV2, with 7 bases aligning to TRBD1. CDR1 and CDR2 (germline): SNHLY, FYNNEI. The CDR3 is 14 amino acids. With 4 bases clipped from V and 4 bases from J, the junction kept 6 bases outside the gene matches. The CDR3 DNA is TGTGCCAGCAGTGTCGACAGGGCTAGCACTGAAGCTTTCTTT. Translation: CASSVDRASTEAFF.

The V gene is TRBV28, the J gene TRBJ2-1; 8 bases are a match to TRBD2. Germline V lookup: CDR1 MDHEN, CDR2 SYDVKM. Losses at the gene ends were 2 bases for V and 4 bases for J; bases not matched to a gene: 10. This CDR3 is built from 17 residues. CDR3 loop: CASSLRPLADLYNEQFF. CDR3 coding DNA: TGTGCCAGCAGTTTACGACCACTAGCGGACCTTTACAATGAGCAGTTCTTC.

This clonotype was seen repeatedly, ten times or more. The chain uses TRBV28 and TRBJ1-1; 7 bases are shared with TRBD1. The CDR3 covers 18 residues. Trimming removed 2 bases from V and 5 bases from J; junction bases left unmatched: 17. The V gene's germline CDR1 is MDHEN and CDR2 SYDVKM. In DNA, the CDR3 is TGTGCCAGCAGTTTACCGATCTCCCTAGGGGGCGCGGGGACTGAAGCTTTCTTT. Translation gives CASSLPISLGGAGTEAFF.

The table lists this clonotype with a few counts. The chain carries TRBV6-6 and TRBJ2-7; 8 bases are a match to TRBD1. The ends lost 7 bases at V and 4 bases at J; junction bases unmatched: 12. Germline CDR1 MNHNY, CDR2 SVGAGI (reference sequence). This CDR3 has 15 amino acids. CDR3 residues: CASTDIRTGSYEQYF. The CDR3 nucleotides are TGTGCCAGCACTGATATACGGACAGGGTCGTACGAGCAGTACTTC.

This clonotype was seen a few times. The chain employs TRBV20-1 and TRBJ2-6; D unclear. V was shortened by 0 bases and J by 8 bases, with 14 bases between the two germline ends. Germline lookup yields CDR1 DFQATT and CDR2 SNEGSKA (reference sequence). The length of the CDR3 is 15 residues. CDR3 region: CSARDTRAPPNVLTF. The CDR3 DNA follows: TGCAGTGCTAGAGATACCCGGGCCCCCCCCAACGTCCTGACTTTC.